What follows are 8 T cell receptor beta chains derived from one specimen sequenced in a study of T cell responses to AZD1222 COVID-19 vaccine. Only in-frame clones appear in the TCRdb table, and some are missing; sequencing was by immunoSEQ multiplex PCR. Among 120,000 to 150,000 clones listed, 92% were seen once. This specimen consisted of peripheral blood, obtained 28 days after the second AZD1222 dose. The source is an adult who received the AZD1222 COVID-19 vaccine.

The chain combines TRBV13 with TRBJ2-5; 10 positions agree with TRBD1. This CDR3 spans 14 amino acids. The germline gives CDR1 PRHDT, CDR2 FYEKMQ (reference sequence). Germline trimming cut 4 bases from V and 5 bases from J; bases unmatched to any gene: 4. The CDR3 bases are TGTGCCAGCAGCTCAGACAGGGGGCTTGAGACCCAGTACTTC. Its protein product is CASSSDRGLETQYF.

The chain links TRBV25-1 to TRBJ1-1; 9 positions agree with TRBD1. CDR3 length: 17 residues. Germline CDR1 reads MGHDK; CDR2 reads SYGVNS. The junction had 8 bases not matched to a gene; V was cut back by 2 bases and J by 1 base. CDR3: CASSETRLDRGNTEAFF. The CDR3, as DNA: TGTGCCAGCAGTGAAACTCGTTTGGACAGGGGGAACACTGAAGCTTTCTTT.

The chain is built from TRBV4-2 and TRBJ2-1, with D maybe TRBD2 (5 bases). This CDR3 region has 14 residues. Between the trimmed V and J ends, which lost 0 bases and 9 bases, there was a span of 12 bases. Germline loops: CDR1 LGHNA, CDR2 YNFKEQ. Here the CDR3 reads CASSQDLAGGEQFF. The CDR3 nucleotides are TGTGCCAGCAGCCAAGATCTAGCCGGCGGTGAGCAGTTCTTC.

V and J are TRBV7-3 and TRBJ2-1; D may be TRBD1 or TRBD2 (5 bases each). This CDR3 contains 14 residues. Germline loops: CDR1 SGHTA, CDR2 FQGTGA. V was cut by 4 bases and J by 4 bases, with 11 bases left in between. DNA for the CDR3: TGTGCCAGCAGCTACGGGACCTCGTACAATGAGCAGTTCTTC. The encoded protein is CASSYGTSYNEQFF.

This clone was observed a few times. The chain employs TRBV2 and TRBJ1-5; D not resolved. Deletions cut 5 bases from V and 0 bases from J, with 14 bases between. The CDR3 spans 16 residues. Germline V CDR1 and CDR2: SNHLY, FYNNEI. This CDR3 reads CASSYTNPYSNQPQHF. The CDR3 nucleotides are TGTGCCAGCAGTTACACCAACCCGTATAGCAATCAGCCCCAGCATTTT.

The chain uses TRBV28 and TRBJ1-4, with D perhaps matching TRBD1 (5 bases). Trimming took 5 bases from V and 3 from J, leaving 13 bases between them. The CDR3 covers 15 residues. Germline V CDR1 and CDR2: MDHEN, SYDVKM. This CDR3 reads CASSPGTGANEKLFF. For the CDR3, the DNA is TGTGCCAGCAGTCCTGGGACGGGTGCTAATGAAAAACTGTTTTTT.

The chain carries TRBV18 and TRBJ1-5; TRBD1 aligns across 7 bases. CDR1 is KGHSH, CDR2 LQKENI, per germline. Unmatched junction bases numbered 5, after V lost 4 bases and J lost 5 bases. The CDR3 extends over 14 amino acids. In DNA, the CDR3 is TGTGCCAGCTCACAGGGGGCGTTGGATCAGCCCCAGCATTTT. This sequence encodes CASSQGALDQPQHF.

The chain carries TRBV7-3 and TRBJ1-2, with TRBD1 matching 10 bases. Germline lookup yields CDR1 SGHTA and CDR2 FQGTGA. The CDR3 has 15 amino acids. Trimming removed 5 bases from V and 8 bases from J; junction bases left unmatched: 11. Here the CDR3 reads CASSQTGTGDEGYTF. The CDR3 coding sequence is TGTGCCAGCAGCCAAACCGGGACAGGGGACGAAGGCTACACCTTC.